One sample yielded the 23 T cell receptor beta chains listed below, sequenced in a study of control samples from healthy donors and cancer patients. This table comes from immunoSEQ multiplex PCR, and its TCRdb copy is limited to in-frame clones, with some not included. Among some 120,000 clones listed, 85% to 95% were seen once. Sequenced sample: blood. The receptors here all came from a young man in good health.

V gene TRBV9 combines with J gene TRBJ2-7, with D possibly being TRBD2 (5 bases). CDR1 is SGDLS and CDR2 is YYNGEE in the germline V gene. Trimming cost V 4 bases and J 0 bases, with 14 bases left between them. CDR3 length: 15 residues. DNA of the CDR3: TGTGCCAGCAGCCCCGGGATAGCGAGCTCCTACGAGCAGTACGTC. Its translation is CASSPGIASSYEQYV.

The chain employs TRBV25-1 and TRBJ2-1, with D uncertain. Germline CDR1 MGHDK, CDR2 SYGVNS. This CDR3 has 12 amino acids. Deletions cut 2 bases from V and 8 bases from J, with 7 bases between. CDR3 DNA: TGTGCCAGCAGTGAAAGAAGGGATGAGCAGTTCTTC. It encodes CASSERRDEQFF. The full variable domain, rest sourced from reference TRBV25-1 and TRBJ2-1, is EADIYQTPRYLVIGTGKKITLECSQTMGHDKMYWYQQDPGMELHLIHYSYGVNSTEKGDLSSESTVSRIRTEHFPLTLESARPSHTSQYLCASSERRDEQFFGPGTRLTVL.

The chain is built from TRBV7-9 and TRBJ1-2; no clear D. With 2 bases removed from V and 1 base from J, the gap between germline ends came to 5 bases. The CDR3 is 13 residues long. Germline assignment: CDR1 SEHNR and CDR2 FQNEAQ (reference sequence). The DNA for the CDR3 is TGTGCCAGCAGCTTAAACAGTAACTATGGCTACACCTTC. Translating it yields CASSLNSNYGYTF.

This chain joins TRBV10-3 and TRBJ2-3; 7 nucleotides match TRBD1. Losses at the gene ends were 4 bases for V and 2 bases for J; bases not matched to a gene: 6. Germline loops: CDR1 ENHRY, CDR2 SYGVKD. The CDR3 length is 15 residues. CDR3 nucleotide sequence: TGTGCCATCAGTGCTAAGACAGGGAACACAGATACGCAGTATTTT. It specifies CAISAKTGNTDTQYF.

The chain couples TRBV9 to TRBJ1-3; D gene uncertain. CDR1 SGDLS and CDR2 YYNGEE come from the germline V gene. The CDR3 length is 15 residues. V dropped 4 bases and J dropped 0 bases, with 11 bases sitting between them. The CDR3, as DNA: TGTGCCAGCAGCTCTTCGCGGGACTCTGGAAACACCATATATTTT. It specifies CASSSSRDSGNTIYF.

The chain has TRBV9 and TRBJ2-5, with a weak D call TRBD1 (5 bases). V lost 0 bases, J lost 3 bases, and 15 bases lay in between. The CDR3 covers 16 residues. Germline V gene data show CDR1 as SGDLS and CDR2 as YYNGEE. This CDR3 reads CASSVGSSVGEETQYF. The CDR3 DNA reads TGTGCCAGCAGCGTAGGGTCCTCGGTAGGGGAAGAGACCCAGTACTTC.

The rearrangement links TRBV9 to TRBJ2-7; tentatively, D is TRBD1 or TRBD2 (6 bases each). Trimming cost V 4 bases and J 7 bases, with 15 bases left between them. The CDR3 length is 13 residues. The germline V gene encodes CDR1 SGDLS and CDR2 YYNGEE. The chain's CDR3 is CASSPGGEREQYF. The CDR3 nucleotides read TGTGCCAGCAGCCCCGGGGGCGAGAGGGAGCAGTACTTC.

The DNA of the CDR3 is TGTGCCAGCAGACATTTAACGGGGTCAGAAGCTTTCTTT. This translates into CASRHLTGSEAFF. The V call is TRBV7-8, the J call TRBJ1-1; unclear D gene. Germline lookup yields CDR1 SGHVS and CDR2 FQNEAQ. With 6 bases removed from V and 8 bases from J, the gap between germline ends came to 16 bases. The CDR3 runs 13 residues. Based on the CDR3 plus reference TRBV7-8 and TRBJ1-1, the full variable domain is GAGVSQSPRYKVAKRGQDVALRCDPISGHVSLFWYQQALGQGPEFLTYFQNEAQLDKSGLPSDRFFAERPEGSVSTLKIQRTQQEDSAVYLCASRHLTGSEAFFGQGTRLTVV.

This rearrangement joins TRBV6-5 to TRBJ2-3, with 7 bases fitting TRBD2. Unmatched junction bases numbered 7, after V lost 6 bases and J lost 1 base. CDR1 is MNHEY and CDR2 is SVGAGI in the germline V gene. This CDR3 is built from 15 residues. The CDR3 bases are TGTGCCAGCAGACCCGGTCGGGGGGGCACAGATACGCAGTATTTT. It is translated as CASRPGRGGTDTQYF.

This clone showed up just once. This sequence joins TRBV11-2 and TRBJ1-2; possible D gene TRBD1, 6 bases. From germline, CDR1 is SGHAT and CDR2 FQNNGV. The V end lost 6 bases, the J end lost 4 bases, and 15 bases lay between the germline ends. The CDR3 has 14 residues. In DNA, the CDR3 is TGTGCCAGCAGTCCCCCGGGGACAAGCTATGGCTACACCTTC. It yields the protein CASSPPGTSYGYTF. Filled out from reference TRBV11-2 and TRBJ1-2, the complete variable domain reads EAGVAQSPRYKIIEKRQSVAFWCNPISGHATLYWYQQILGQGPKLLIQFQNNGVVDDSQLPKDRFSAERLKGVDSTLKIQPAKLEDSAVYLCASSPPGTSYGYTFGSGTRLTVV.

A note on this clone: This CDR3 is also generated by other DNA sequences in the sample. V and J are TRBV7-9 and TRBJ2-7; D ambiguous. Per germline, CDR1 SEHNR and CDR2 FQNEAQ (reference sequence). CDR3 length equals 12 residues. Trimming left V 3 bases short and J 0 bases short, with 3 bases between. As DNA, the CDR3 is TGTGCCAGCAGCTTCTCCTCCTACGAGCAGTACTTC. As protein: CASSFSSYEQYF.

The rearrangement links TRBV15 to TRBJ2-7; no clear D. Trimming removed 9 bases from V and 0 bases from J, with 6 bases in between. Germline V gene lookup returns CDR1 LNHNV and CDR2 YYDKDF (reference sequence). The CDR3 has 11 amino acids. CDR3 DNA: TGTGCCACAGGACCCTCCTACGAGCAGTACTTC. This codes for CATGPSYEQYF.

The rearrangement uses TRBV21-1 and TRBJ1-2; no check of the table's D call, TRBD1, against the DNA was made. TRBV21-1 is described as a pseudogene. The CDR3 covers 19 residues. The CDR3, as DNA: TGTGCCAGCAGCCATCGACGGAAGGGGGATGAATCTCTGGTAATGGGCTACACCTTC. Its translation: CASSHRRKGDESLVMGYTF.

The V gene is TRBV5-4, the J gene TRBJ2-7, with D perhaps given as TRBD1 or TRBD2 (5 bases each). V dropped 2 bases and J dropped 7 bases, with 16 bases sitting between them. The germline gives CDR1 SGHNT, CDR2 YYREEE (reference sequence). This CDR3 contains 14 residues. The DNA for the CDR3 is TGTGCCAGCAGCTTAGGGACCGCCGTTTGGGAGCAGTACTTC. This encodes CASSLGTAVWEQYF.

This chain joins TRBV19 and TRBJ2-7, with 9 bases lining up with TRBD2. V lost 5 bases to trimming and J lost 2 bases; unmatched junction nucleotides: 7. Germline values: CDR1 LNHDA, CDR2 SQIVND (reference sequence). This CDR3 region has 15 residues. This CDR3 is CASSRQRGATYEQYF. CDR3 DNA: TGTGCCAGTAGTCGACAGCGGGGGGCCACCTACGAGCAGTACTTC.

This clone appeared a single time. This chain joins TRBV9 and TRBJ2-5, with 7 bases fitting TRBD2. CDR3 size: 16 residues. With V trimmed by 0 bases and J by 4 bases, 9 bases remained unmatched. The germline gives CDR1 SGDLS, CDR2 YYNGEE. The CDR3 bases are TGTGCCAGCAGCGTAGGGGGAGCGGGGCACCTAGAGACCCAGTACTTC. It codes for CASSVGGAGHLETQYF.

The chain carries TRBV14 and TRBJ1-1, with D perhaps matching TRBD1 (6 bases). CDR3 size: 16 residues. CDR1 is SGHDN, CDR2 FVKESK, per germline. The ends were cut back, 2 bases at V and 4 bases at J, with 17 bases in the middle. CDR3 residues: CASSQSGGGPVTEAFF. In nucleotides, the CDR3 is TGTGCCAGCAGCCAAAGCGGGGGGGGGCCCGTCACTGAAGCTTTCTTT.

This chain uses TRBV15 with TRBJ1-5; D gene uncertain. Trimming pared 2 bases from V and 5 bases from J, leaving 7 bases between. CDR3 length: 13 residues. The germline gives CDR1 LNHNV, CDR2 YYDKDF (reference sequence). This chain's CDR3 is CATSRLADQPQHF. DNA for the CDR3: TGTGCCACCAGCAGATTAGCTGATCAGCCCCAGCATTTT.

The chain uses TRBV27 and TRBJ1-4; 9 bases match TRBD1. The V and J ends lost 8 bases and 4 bases, in that order; junction bases with no gene match: 5. This CDR3 is 14 amino acids long. CDR1 MNHEY and CDR2 SMNVEV come from the germline V gene (reference sequence). Written as DNA, the CDR3 is TGTGCCAGCGGTGGGACAGGGATTAATGAAAAACTGTTTTTT. Protein sequence: CASGGTGINEKLFF.

The V call is TRBV7-6, the J call TRBJ2-7; no firm D call. Germline lookup yields CDR1 SGHVS and CDR2 FNYEAQ. CDR3 length: 14 residues. With 1 base removed from V and 1 base from J, the gap between germline ends came to 8 bases. The CDR3 DNA reads TGTGCCAGCAGCTTAGTGTCGGCTTCCTACGAGCAGTACGTC. Protein: CASSLVSASYEQYV.

J is TRBJ2-2 and V is TRBV29-1; 7 positions agree with TRBD1. Germline CDR1 is SQVTM and CDR2 is ANQGSEA. V dropped 7 bases and J dropped 3; count of bases not matched to a gene: 2. The CDR3 has 12 residues. The CDR3 sequence: CSGDSYTGELFF. The CDR3 DNA sequence: TGCAGCGGGGACAGCTACACCGGGGAGCTGTTTTTT.

The chain is built from TRBV7-3 and TRBJ1-1; D is unclear. Trimming took 1 base from V and 1 from J, leaving 7 bases between them. The germline CDR1 and CDR2 sequences are SGHTA and FQGTGA. This CDR3 spans 14 amino acids. The CDR3 DNA is TGTGCCAGCAGCTTAAAAGGCGGGAACACTGAAGCTTTCTTT. Its protein product is CASSLKGGNTEAFF.

The chain recombines TRBV15 with TRBJ2-7; possible D gene TRBD1, 5 bases. V was pared by 6 bases and J by 0 bases, with 9 bases between. This CDR3 has 13 residues. Germline V lookup: CDR1 LNHNV, CDR2 YYDKDF (reference sequence). CDR3 loop: CATRGDSSYEQYV. The CDR3 nucleotides read TGTGCCACCAGAGGAGACAGCTCCTACGAGCAGTACGTC.